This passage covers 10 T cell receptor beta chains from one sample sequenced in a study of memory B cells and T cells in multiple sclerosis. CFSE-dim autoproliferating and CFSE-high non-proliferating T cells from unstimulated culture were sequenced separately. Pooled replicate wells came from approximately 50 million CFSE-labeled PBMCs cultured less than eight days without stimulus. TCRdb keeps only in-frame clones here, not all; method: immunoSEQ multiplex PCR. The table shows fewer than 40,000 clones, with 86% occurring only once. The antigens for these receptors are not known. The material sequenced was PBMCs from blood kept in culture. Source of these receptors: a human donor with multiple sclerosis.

The CDR3 loop reads CASSVAGASPLHF. The DNA of the CDR3 is TGTGCCAGCAGCGTAGCAGGGGCTTCACCCCTCCACTTT. The rearrangement joins TRBV9 to TRBJ1-6; possibly TRBD1 for D (6 bases). The CDR3 has 13 residues. Trimming shortened V by 0 bases and J by 9 bases, and 7 bases separated the two germline ends. Germline assignment: CDR1 SGDLS and CDR2 YYNGEE.

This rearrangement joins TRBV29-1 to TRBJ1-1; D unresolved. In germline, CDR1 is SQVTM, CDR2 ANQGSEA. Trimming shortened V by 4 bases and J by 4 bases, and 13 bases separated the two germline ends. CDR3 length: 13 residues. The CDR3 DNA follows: TGCAGCGTTGTACGGCCCCTATCCACTGAAGCTTTCTTT. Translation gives CSVVRPLSTEAFF. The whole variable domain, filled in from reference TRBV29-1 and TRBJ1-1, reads SAVISQKPSRDICQRGTSLTIQCQVDSQVTMMFWYRQQPGQSLTLIATANQGSEATYESGFVIDKFPISRPNLTFSTLTVSNMSPEDSSIYLCSVVRPLSTEAFFGQGTRLTVV.

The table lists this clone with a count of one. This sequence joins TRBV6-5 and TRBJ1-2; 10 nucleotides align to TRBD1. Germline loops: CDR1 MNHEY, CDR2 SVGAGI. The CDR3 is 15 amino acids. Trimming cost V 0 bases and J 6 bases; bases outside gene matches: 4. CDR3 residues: CASSYSRQGANGYTF. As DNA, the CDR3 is TGTGCCAGCAGTTACTCGCGACAGGGGGCTAATGGCTACACCTTC.

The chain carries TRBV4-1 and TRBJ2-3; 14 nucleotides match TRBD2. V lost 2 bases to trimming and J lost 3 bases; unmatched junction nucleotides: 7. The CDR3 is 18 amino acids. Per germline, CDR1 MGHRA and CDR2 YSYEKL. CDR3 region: CASSQPEGLAGVTDTQYF. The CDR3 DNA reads TGCGCCAGCAGCCAACCCGAGGGACTAGCGGGGGTAACAGATACGCAGTATTTT.

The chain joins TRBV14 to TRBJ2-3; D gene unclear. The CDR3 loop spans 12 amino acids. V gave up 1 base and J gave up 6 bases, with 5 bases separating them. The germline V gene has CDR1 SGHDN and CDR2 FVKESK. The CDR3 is CASSQVPDTQYF. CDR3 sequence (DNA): TGTGCCAGCAGCCAAGTACCCGATACGCAGTATTTT.

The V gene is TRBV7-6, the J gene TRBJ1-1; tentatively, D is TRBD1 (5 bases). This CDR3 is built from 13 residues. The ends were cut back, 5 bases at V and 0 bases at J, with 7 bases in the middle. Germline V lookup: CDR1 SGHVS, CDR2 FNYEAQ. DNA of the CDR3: TGTGCCAGCAGCGAGGGACTGAACACTGAAGCTTTCTTT. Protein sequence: CASSEGLNTEAFF.

In DNA form, the CDR3 reads TGTGCCAGCAGTCCAACCGGGACGGCCGGCTATGGCTACACCTTC. Amino acid sequence: CASSPTGTAGYGYTF. The J gene is TRBJ1-2, the V gene TRBV6-1, with TRBD1 as a possible D gene (5 bases). Trimming stripped 5 bases from V and 4 bases from J, with 17 bases between. The germline V gene has CDR1 MNHNS and CDR2 SASEGT. The CDR3 totals 15 residues.

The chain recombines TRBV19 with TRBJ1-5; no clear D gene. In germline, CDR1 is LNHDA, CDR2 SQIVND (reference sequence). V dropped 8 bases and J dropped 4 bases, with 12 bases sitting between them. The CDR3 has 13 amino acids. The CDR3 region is CASSERRNQPQHF. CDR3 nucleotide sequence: TGTGCCAGTTCCGAGAGGCGGAATCAGCCCCAGCATTTT. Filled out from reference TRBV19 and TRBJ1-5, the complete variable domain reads DGGITQSPKYLFRKEGQNVTLSCEQNLNHDAMYWYRQDPGQGLRLIYYSQIVNDFQKGDIAEGYSVSREKKESFPLTVTSAQKNPTAFYLCASSERRNQPQHFGDGTRLSIL.

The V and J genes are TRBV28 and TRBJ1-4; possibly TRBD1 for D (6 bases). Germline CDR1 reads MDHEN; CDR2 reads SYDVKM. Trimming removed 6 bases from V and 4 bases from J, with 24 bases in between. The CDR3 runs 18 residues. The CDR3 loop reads CASSPFWEAGQLNEKLFF. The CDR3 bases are TGTGCCAGCAGCCCATTTTGGGAAGCCGGACAGCTTAATGAAAAACTGTTTTTT.

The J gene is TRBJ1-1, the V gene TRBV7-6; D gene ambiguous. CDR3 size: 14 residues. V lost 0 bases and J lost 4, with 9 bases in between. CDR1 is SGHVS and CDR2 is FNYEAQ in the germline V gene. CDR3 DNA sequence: TGTGCCAGCAGCTTAGCTGGACGCGGCACTGAAGCTTTCTTT. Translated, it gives CASSLAGRGTEAFF.